This entry lists 27 T cell receptor beta chains sequenced from one sample in a study of T cell changes during pregnancy in multiple sclerosis. Assay used: immunoSEQ multiplex PCR; TCRdb lists only in-frame clones, some missing. The data contain more than 40,000 clones, around 94% of them singletons. The sample in question was CD4+ T cells from peripheral blood mononuclear cells, obtained in the second trimester of pregnancy. The receptors shown here come from a female donor with multiple sclerosis, enrolled in a pregnancy study.

The J gene is TRBJ1-2, the V gene TRBV30, with 7 bases identical to TRBD1. The germline CDR1 and CDR2 sequences are GTSNPN and SVGIG (reference sequence). The CDR3 totals 12 residues. V lost 4 bases to trimming and J lost 5 bases; unmatched junction nucleotides: 4. The CDR3 DNA follows: TGTGCCTGGACCGGGACAGCTTATGGCTACACCTTC. It encodes CAWTGTAYGYTF.

The V and J genes are TRBV7-2 and TRBJ1-2; tentatively, D is TRBD1 (5 bases). This CDR3 comprises 14 residues. Trimming pared 1 base from V and 2 bases from J, leaving 8 bases between. Germline loops: CDR1 SGHTA, CDR2 FQGNSA. CDR3 sequence reads: CASSLGQGNYGYTF. CDR3 bases: TGTGCCAGCAGCTTAGGGCAGGGAAACTATGGCTACACCTTC.

Regarding this clone: A read error may produce the germline difference seen at one junction end. The rearrangement uses TRBV5-4 and TRBJ1-2; D possibly corresponds to TRBD1 (5 bases). Germline assignment: CDR1 SGHNT and CDR2 YYREEE (reference sequence). The length of the CDR3 is 12 residues. The CDR3 spells CASSLGGDGYTF. CDR3 bases: TGTGCCAGCAGTTTGGGGGGGGATGGCTACACCTTC.

V is TRBV7-6 and J is TRBJ2-2; no definite D call. V lost 2 bases and J lost 6, with 7 bases in between. From germline, CDR1 is SGHVS and CDR2 FNYEAQ. This CDR3 comprises 13 residues. DNA for the CDR3: TGTGCCAGCAGCTTACAATTTTCCGGGGAGCTGTTTTTT. Its protein is CASSLQFSGELFF.

The chain joins TRBV11-3 to TRBJ2-1; tentatively, D is TRBD2 (5 bases). This CDR3 has 15 amino acids. Trimming shortened V by 2 bases and J by 4 bases, and 12 bases separated the two germline ends. Germline CDR1 is SGHNT and CDR2 is YENEEA. The CDR3 DNA reads as TGTGCCAGCAGCTTATTCCGGGGTGGGTACAATGAGCAGTTCTTC. It yields the protein CASSLFRGGYNEQFF. Full variable domain (outside the CDR3, taken from reference TRBV11-3 and TRBJ2-1): EAGVVQSPRYKIIEKKQPVAFWCNPISGHNTLYWYLQNLGQGPELLIRYENEEAVDDSQLPKDRFSAERLKGVDSTLKIQPAELGDSAVYLCASSLFRGGYNEQFFGPGTRLTVL.

This clone has only a few counts. J is TRBJ1-1 and V is TRBV28; 8 bases fit TRBD1. The CDR3 totals 15 residues. V dropped 6 bases and J dropped 3; count of bases not matched to a gene: 9. The germline gives CDR1 MDHEN, CDR2 SYDVKM. The CDR3 DNA is TGTGCCAGCAGGGTCATTATACAGGGGGACACTGAAGCTTTCTTT. This codes for CASRVIIQGDTEAFF.

This rearrangement joins TRBV7-2 to TRBJ2-3; D call uncertain. This CDR3 has 15 residues. V was cut by 1 base and J by 2 bases, with 10 bases left in between. Germline V CDR1 and CDR2: SGHTA, FQGNSA. The CDR3 DNA is TGTGCCAGCAGCTTAGATTCGACTTCCACAGATACGCAGTATTTT. It codes for CASSLDSTSTDTQYF.

This clone has only a few counts. The J gene is TRBJ2-7, the V gene TRBV18; 8 positions match TRBD1. CDR1 KGHSH and CDR2 LQKENI come from the germline V gene. The V and J ends lost 0 bases and 7 bases, in that order; junction bases with no gene match: 5. The CDR3 sequence is 14 residues long. The DNA of the CDR3 is TGTGCCAGCTCACCACCGCAGGGGGCGGGGGAGCAGTACTTC. The encoded protein is CASSPPQGAGEQYF.

The chain carries TRBV19 and TRBJ2-5; TRBD2 agrees at 9 bases. Germline-derived CDR1 and CDR2 are LNHDA and SQIVND (reference sequence). V gave up 6 bases and J gave up 5 bases; unmatched junction bases: 7. The CDR3 is 14 amino acids. CDR3 in DNA: TGTGCCAGTAGCGCCGGCGGGGGGGCGGAGACCCAGTACTTC. This gives the protein CASSAGGGAETQYF.

The CDR3 loop is CASSLGVGTDTQYF. The CDR3 nucleotides are TGTGCCAGCAGCTTAGGGGTTGGCACAGATACGCAGTATTTT. V gene TRBV5-8 combines with J gene TRBJ2-3, with D tentatively TRBD1 (5 bases). CDR3 length: 14 residues. V was cut by 2 bases and J by 1 base, with 8 bases left in between. Germline CDR1 reads SGHTS; CDR2 reads YDEGEE. Filled out from reference TRBV5-8 and TRBJ2-3, the complete variable domain reads EAGVTQSPTHLIKTRGQQATLRCSPISGHTSVYWYQQALGLGLQFLLWYDEGEERNRGNFPPRFSGRQFPNYSSELNVNALELEDSALYLCASSLGVGTDTQYFGPGTRLTVL.

This chain joins TRBV7-3 and TRBJ2-2, with TRBD2 as a possible D gene (5 bases). The V end was cut by 5 bases, the J end by 1 base, with 11 bases between. Germline V gene sequence: CDR1 SGHTA, CDR2 FQGTGA. The CDR3 totals 15 residues. The chain's CDR3 is CASSLMRVNTGELFF. For the CDR3, the DNA is TGTGCCAGCAGCCTAATGCGGGTGAACACCGGGGAGCTGTTTTTT.

The chain employs TRBV4-2 and TRBJ2-1; 12 nucleotides match TRBD2. V shed 2 bases and J 7 bases; nucleotides not matched to a gene: 3. The CDR3 extends over 15 amino acids. Germline values: CDR1 LGHNA, CDR2 YNFKEQ. The chain's CDR3 is CASSQLAGGQNEQFF. DNA for the CDR3: TGTGCCAGCAGCCAACTAGCGGGGGGGCAGAATGAGCAGTTCTTC.

This clone has just one count. This chain joins TRBV19 and TRBJ1-1; no definite D call. Trimming cost V 3 bases and J 4 bases, with 9 bases left between them. The CDR3 contains 13 residues. CDR1 and CDR2 from the germline V gene are LNHDA and SQIVND (reference sequence). The CDR3, as DNA: TGTGCCAGTAGTATTCGAGAGTCCACTGAAGCTTTCTTT. This codes for CASSIRESTEAFF.

This rearrangement joins TRBV7-2 to TRBJ2-3; 10 positions agree with TRBD2. The J segment lost 2 bases and the V segment lost 0 bases, leaving 2 bases of the junction unmatched. CDR1 is SGHTA and CDR2 is FQGNSA in the germline V gene. There are 16 residues in the CDR3. The CDR3 loop reads CASSLALAGATDTQYF. DNA for the CDR3: TGTGCCAGCAGCTTAGCGCTAGCGGGGGCCACAGATACGCAGTATTTT.

The genes are TRBV5-5 and TRBJ1-2, with D unresolved. CDR1 SGHKS and CDR2 YYEKEE come from the germline V gene (reference sequence). The CDR3 has 14 amino acids. The germline V and J ends were trimmed by 4 bases and 1 base, with 11 bases remaining between them. CDR3 bases: TGTGCCAGCAGCCTTGGGCATGGTAACTATGGCTACACCTTC. This gives the protein CASSLGHGNYGYTF.

This sequence joins TRBV30 and TRBJ1-6, with 8 bases lining up with TRBD1. Losses at the gene ends were 4 bases for V and 1 base for J; bases not matched to a gene: 15. The CDR3 runs to 19 residues. Per germline, CDR1 GTSNPN and CDR2 SVGIG (reference sequence). The CDR3 DNA sequence: TGTGCCTGGACCGGGTGGCCCAGGGGGCTCGGGTCCTATAATTCACCCCTCCACTTT. This codes for CAWTGWPRGLGSYNSPLHF.

V gene TRBV5-5 combines with J gene TRBJ2-5, with D maybe TRBD2 (6 bases). V lost 0 bases, J lost 1 base, and 13 bases lay in between. The CDR3 has 16 amino acids. CDR1 SGHKS and CDR2 YYEKEE come from the germline V gene (reference sequence). The CDR3 here is CASSLGQLGGQETQYF. The CDR3 nucleotides are TGTGCCAGCAGCTTGGGGCAGCTGGGGGGCCAAGAGACCCAGTACTTC.

The chain joins TRBV6-6 to TRBJ1-2; 10 bases match TRBD1. The length of the CDR3 is 13 residues. V lost 7 bases, J lost 8 bases, and 7 bases stayed unmatched. The germline CDR1 and CDR2 sequences are MNHNY and SVGAGI (reference sequence). The chain's CDR3 is CASTLTGGRGYTF. DNA of the CDR3: TGTGCCAGCACCCTGACAGGGGGCCGGGGCTACACCTTC.

This clone was recorded once. CDR3: CASSSGGPGGEQFF. The DNA of the CDR3 is TGTGCCAGCAGTTCAGGCGGGCCGGGCGGGGAGCAGTTCTTC. The chain is built from TRBV6-1 and TRBJ2-1; possibly TRBD2 for D (5 bases). The V end was cut by 5 bases, the J end by 10 bases, with 18 bases between. CDR3 length equals 14 residues. The V gene's germline CDR1 is MNHNS and CDR2 SASEGT.

This clone was counted between two and nine times. V and J are TRBV4-3 and TRBJ2-7; 7 positions agree with TRBD1. CDR3 length: 16 amino acids. Germline CDR1 reads LGHNA; CDR2 reads YSLEER. Trimming cost V 1 base and J 2 bases; bases outside gene matches: 8. The DNA for the CDR3 is TGCGCCAGCAGCCAAGCCCACACAGGGGCAGCCTACGAGCAGTACTTC. It translates to CASSQAHTGAAYEQYF.

The rearrangement joins TRBV29-1 to TRBJ1-5; 10 nucleotides agree with TRBD1. Trimming took 5 bases from V and 4 from J; bases not matched to a gene: 2. CDR3 size: 13 residues. Germline CDR1 and CDR2: SQVTM and ANQGSEA. Here the CDR3 DNA reads TGCAGCGTTCAGGGACAGGGGAATCAGCCCCAGCATTTT. Its protein product is CSVQGQGNQPQHF.

The chain is built from TRBV5-4 and TRBJ1-1, with D perhaps TRBD1 (6 bases). Germline V gives CDR1 SGHNT, CDR2 YYREEE (reference sequence). This CDR3 has 15 residues. Trimming left V 4 bases short and J 3 bases short, with 16 bases between. For the CDR3, the DNA is TGTGCCAGCAGCCCCCCGCGGGGGGCGGACACTGAAGCTTTCTTT. It specifies CASSPPRGADTEAFF.

This clone was recorded only once. V is TRBV2 and J is TRBJ2-5, with TRBD2 matching over 9 bases. Trimming cost V 5 bases and J 3 bases; bases outside gene matches: 1. Looked up from germline, CDR1 is SNHLY and CDR2 is FYNNEI. This CDR3 has 13 amino acids. In nucleotides, the CDR3 is TGTGCCAGCAGTCCTAGCGGGGAAGAGACCCAGTACTTC. Its protein is CASSPSGEETQYF.

The chain combines TRBV11-1 with TRBJ2-7; TRBD1 might be the D (6 bases). The CDR3 runs to 15 residues. Trimming stripped 2 bases from V and 0 bases from J, with 11 bases between. Per germline, CDR1 SGHAT and CDR2 FQDESV (reference sequence). CDR3 DNA: TGTGCCAGCAGCTTACTGGGGGACATCTCCTACGAGCAGTACTTC. This sequence encodes CASSLLGDISYEQYF.

The chain carries TRBV9 and TRBJ1-5; no clear D gene. Germline CDR1 and CDR2: SGDLS and YYNGEE. V shed 4 bases and J shed 6 bases, with 17 bases lying between them. The CDR3 loop spans 15 amino acids. The CDR3 sequence is CASSPSEGFGQPQHF. CDR3 bases: TGTGCCAGCAGCCCTAGCGAAGGGTTCGGTCAGCCCCAGCATTTT.

This clone was found once. The chain links TRBV7-3 to TRBJ2-3; TRBD2 matches at 9 bases. This CDR3 contains 14 residues. Unmatched junction bases numbered 5, after V lost 5 bases and J lost 5 bases. Looked up from germline, CDR1 is SGHTA and CDR2 is FQGTGA. The CDR3 nucleotides read TGTGCCAGCAGCCAAGCGGGGGGCGAAGATACGCAGTATTTT. Translation: CASSQAGGEDTQYF. The full variable domain, in which reference TRBV7-3 and TRBJ2-3 provide the parts outside the CDR3, is GAGVSQTPSNKVTEKGKYVELRCDPISGHTALYWYRQSLGQGPEFLIYFQGTGAADDSGLPNDRFFAVRPEGSVSTLKIQRTERGDSAVYLCASSQAGGEDTQYFGPGTRLTVL.

This sequence joins TRBV30 and TRBJ1-2; possible D gene TRBD1, 6 bases. V was shortened by 0 bases and J by 0 bases, with 8 bases between the two germline ends. Germline V gives CDR1 GTSNPN, CDR2 SVGIG (reference sequence). The CDR3 is made up of 14 amino acids. The CDR3 sequence: CAWSVRTANYGYTF. CDR3 coding DNA: TGTGCCTGGAGTGTACGGACAGCTAACTATGGCTACACCTTC.